Listed below are T cell receptor beta chains from one sample, sequenced in a study of blood T cell repertoires in COVID-19. Method: immunoSEQ multiplex PCR; TCRdb's copy keeps in-frame clones and lacks some. The sample lists 250,000 to 350,000 clones, around 87% occurring once. The sample taken for sequencing was peripheral blood. These receptors came from a woman in her forties or fifties who had recovered from COVID-19. The CDR3 runs from the conserved cysteine through the conserved F or W.

V,J,CDR3
TRBV25-1,TRBJ1-4,CASRGVAEKLFF
TRBV30,TRBJ2-2,CAWMGQGAGELFF
TRBV6-2/TRBV6-3,TRBJ2-1,CASSTRGSYNEQFF
TRBV9,TRBJ2-1,CASSPGWTGPSNEQFF
TRBV5-4,TRBJ2-5,CASSLGGGPGETQYF
TRBV5-6,TRBJ2-5,CASSLLAGVQETQYF
TRBV4-1,TRBJ2-5,CASSRGTSGSGYETQYF
TRBV4-3,TRBJ1-4,CASSPDRGAEKLFF
TRBV19,TRBJ2-2,CASSTGTYTGELFF
TRBV11-2,TRBJ2-1,CASSFGVSNEQFF
TRBV6-6,TRBJ1-3,CASSYPGEQGDTIYF
TRBV19,TRBJ2-1,CASSIDRGANEQFF
TRBV30,TRBJ2-2,CAWSVLAASGELFF
TRBV7-2,TRBJ2-3,CASCPYTTDTQYF
TRBV4-2,TRBJ1-1,CASSQDPLGRGTEAFF
TRBV5-5,TRBJ2-2,CASSSGSSGELFF
TRBV21-1,TRBJ1-2,CASSSRQGSYTF
TRBV10-3,TRBJ1-1,CAIGQANTEAFF
TRBV19,TRBJ2-1,CASKLIVGWVEQFF
TRBV11-3,TRBJ1-1,CASSHELNTEAFF
TRBV9,TRBJ2-1,CASSVEGQSYNEQFF
TRBV6-5,TRBJ2-7,CASSKTSTGREQYF
TRBV12-3/TRBV12-4,TRBJ1-5,CASSPGGGQPQHF
TRBV25-1,TRBJ2-3,CASSKTSGGEGDTQYF
TRBV4-1,TRBJ2-3,CASSYGNTQYF
TRBV6-1,TRBJ2-1,CASESSSGHNEQFF
TRBV27,TRBJ1-1,CASSFRRARMNTEAFF
TRBV28,TRBJ2-1,CASSFVNNEQFF
TRBV7-6,TRBJ1-5,CASSLGETNQPQHF
TRBV19,TRBJ2-3,CASSTSGGLVDTQYF
TRBV7-2,TRBJ2-7,CASSLAWTSSYEQYF
TRBV4-2,TRBJ2-4,CASSQDPGLPDIQYF
TRBV24-1,TRBJ1-1,CATRGGNTEAFF
TRBV2,TRBJ2-3,CASSRDNPDTQYF
TRBV7-7,TRBJ2-5,CASSLGGSAYQETQYF
TRBV4-3,TRBJ1-3,CASSAIQGASGNTIYF
TRBV5-1,TRBJ1-1,CASSQDRGRVTEAFF
TRBV5-1,TRBJ2-1,CASSLQMAGGRDEQFF
TRBV9,TRBJ1-1,CASSVVSNTEAFF
TRBV7-2,TRBJ2-3,CASSLTSGSSDTQYF
TRBV28,TRBJ1-3,CASSFGLRGGNTIYF
TRBV24-1,TRBJ2-1,CATSDKRVDEQFF
TRBV5-1,TRBJ2-7,CASREWDRGIYEQYF
TRBV4-3,TRBJ2-7,CASSQDTTASYEQYF
TRBV5-6,TRBJ1-5,CASSLTGMGQPQHF
TRBV25-1,TRBJ2-7,CASSIYYEQYF
TRBV7-4,TRBJ2-5,CASSLRGLRETQYF
TRBV14,TRBJ2-1,CASSLGLAIDNEQFF
TRBV28,TRBJ1-1,CASSSSGGSTEAFF
TRBV4-3,TRBJ2-7,CASSANRLAGGDNYEQYF
TRBV5-8,TRBJ1-1,CASSVGGETEAFF